This T cell receptor beta chain emerged from a study of T-cell reconstitution after alpha-beta-depleted transplantation in children. Overall study findings and caveats: Fresh T-cell production supplied most of the T-cell counts and diversity seen one year after transplant. Some patients owed their high day-60 TCRbeta diversity to surviving recipient T cells and thymic progenitors. Expanded clones from the graft, numbering several hundred, reportedly supplied alpha-beta T cells about two months after transplant.

This clonotype showed up many times. No antigen is known for it. Unique molecular identifiers were used to barcode this TCRbeta library. TCRdb ran MiXCR on the PCR reads and lists one entry per CDR3 protein. The sample has roughly 82,000 distinct CDR3 sequences; 11% to 15% are singletons. This CDR3 has 14 amino acids. The J segment lost 4 bases and the V segment lost 5 bases, leaving 7 bases of the junction unmatched. In germline, CDR1 is MNHEY, CDR2 SVGAGI. V gene TRBV6-5 combines with J gene TRBJ1-2, with 7 bases fitting TRBD1. This TCR came from a male patient aged 2-15 years who had a stem cell transplant for acute lymphoblastic leukemia, so the T cells may come from the graft donor. The sample consisted of PBMCs, mostly from graft donor cells, taken 180 days after TCRalphabeta/CD19-depleted stem cell transplant. CDR3 amino acids: CASSPSGGLYGYTF. The CDR3 coding sequence is TGTGCCAGCAGTCCTTCAGGGGGTCTCTATGGCTACACCTTC.